This T cell receptor (beta chain) was documented in a study of blood T cell repertoires in COVID-19. Study-level background: T cells, B-cell-depleted T cells, or PBMCs supplied cDNA or gDNA.

The V gene end was trimmed by 3 bases and the J gene end by 4 bases; junction bases not matched to a gene: 10. In germline, CDR1 is SGHNT, CDR2 YYREEE (reference sequence). The CDR3 has 17 residues. The data were produced by immunoSEQ multiplex PCR, yet TCRdb's version contains in-frame clones alone and is incomplete. Among about 70,000 clones listed, about 84% were seen once. The gene calls are TRBV5-4 and TRBJ2-5; 12 bases agree with TRBD2. Sequencing was carried out using peripheral blood. This receptor was identified in a woman in her fifties or sixties with acute or convalescent COVID-19. The CDR3 loop reads CASSSRTSGARAETQYF. In DNA, the CDR3 is TGTGCCAGCAGCTCCCGGACTAGCGGGGCAAGGGCAGAGACCCAGTACTTC.